Listed here are 5 T cell receptor beta chains from one sample, sequenced in a study of T cell responses to AZD1222 COVID-19 vaccine. Assay: immunoSEQ multiplex PCR; the TCRdb copy retains only in-frame clones and omits some. The table includes about 85,000 clones, approximately 87% detected once. Sample: peripheral blood, taken on day 0 of AZD1222 vaccination. The receptors here all came from an adult in good health.

V is TRBV11-3 and J is TRBJ1-1; D unclear. With 0 bases removed from V and 7 bases from J, the gap between germline ends came to 9 bases. Germline lookup yields CDR1 SGHNT and CDR2 YENEEA. CDR3 size: 13 residues. The CDR3 here is CASSLESSDEAFF. The CDR3 DNA follows: TGTGCCAGCAGCTTAGAGTCTTCCGATGAAGCTTTCTTT.

V gene TRBV5-6 combines with J gene TRBJ2-3, with TRBD2 matching 13 bases. Germline CDR1 is SGHDT and CDR2 is YYEEEE. The V segment lost 3 bases and the J segment 5 bases; nucleotides outside the gene matches: 6. CDR3 length equals 16 residues. The CDR3 DNA is TGTGCCAGCAGCTACGGACTAGCGGGAGAGTTAGATACGCAGTATTTT. Translating it yields CASSYGLAGELDTQYF.

In its sample, this clone was seen once. The CDR3 sequence is CASSPGTSGRGTQYF. In DNA form, the CDR3 reads TGTGCCAGCAGTCCCGGGACTAGCGGGAGGGGTACGCAGTATTTT. The chain links TRBV2 to TRBJ2-3; 16 bases align to TRBD2. Germline V gives CDR1 SNHLY, CDR2 FYNNEI. The length of the CDR3 is 15 residues. Trimming took 5 bases from V and 8 from J; bases not matched to a gene: 4.

The V gene is TRBV6-5, the J gene TRBJ2-2, with 9 bases that match TRBD1. The V segment lost 5 bases and the J segment 9 bases; nucleotides outside the gene matches: 10. The CDR3 covers 15 residues. Germline lookup yields CDR1 MNHEY and CDR2 SVGAGI. The CDR3 DNA is TGTGCCAGCAGTCCCGGGACAGGGTCGATTCGGGAGCTGTTTTTT. Its translation: CASSPGTGSIRELFF.

The chain has TRBV3-1 (or the pseudogene TRBV3-2) and TRBJ1-2; 9 bases map to TRBD1. The CDR3 sequence is 16 residues long. Germline V gives CDR1 LGHDT, CDR2 YNNKEL (reference sequence). V shed 4 bases, J shed 7 bases, and the junction held 13 bases outside the gene matches. The CDR3 spells CASSPLNGQGSGGYTF. The CDR3 coding sequence is TGTGCCAGCAGCCCATTGAATGGACAGGGGTCAGGTGGCTACACCTTC.